Presented here are 5 T cell receptor beta chains from one specimen sequenced in a study of blood T cells in healthy people across ages. PCR was performed a second time for roughly 7 to 12 cycles using a sample-barcoded 5' primer and a J-beta primer mix. In TCRdb, the 5' RACE reads were re-called with MiXCR into one record per CDR3 protein. The data show about 640,000 distinct CDR3 sequences, about 30% seen once. The sample taken for sequencing was blood. Receptors were obtained from an elderly woman in good health.

The V gene is TRBV11-3, the J gene TRBJ2-3; D possibly uses TRBD1 or TRBD2 (5 bases each). The CDR3 spans 14 residues. Trimming left V 5 bases short and J 5 bases short, with 14 bases between. The germline gives CDR1 SGHNT, CDR2 YENEEA. The DNA for the CDR3 is TGTGCCAGCAGCCGCTCCGGGACGTTAGATACGCAGTATTTT. Protein: CASSRSGTLDTQYF.

This clonotype has a count of ten or more. This chain connects TRBV2 to TRBJ2-1; 10 positions match TRBD2. The CDR3 sequence is 14 residues long. The junction had 3 bases not matched to a gene; V was cut back by 0 bases and J by 10 bases. The germline V gene has CDR1 SNHLY and CDR2 FYNNEI. In DNA form, the CDR3 reads TGTGCCAGCAGTGAAGCGTTTAGCGGGGGGGAGCAGTTCTTC. It encodes CASSEAFSGGEQFF. The full variable domain, its missing parts supplied by reference TRBV2 and TRBJ2-1, is EPEVTQTPSHQVTQMGQEVILRCVPISNHLYFYWYRQILGQKVEFLVSFYNNEISEKSEIFDDQFSVERPDGSNFTLKIRSTKLEDSAMYFCASSEAFSGGEQFFGPGTRLTVL.

Of note for this clonotype: This may be a read error, as it is one base from a much larger clone. V is TRBV5-1 and J is TRBJ2-7, with TRBD1 as a possible D gene (6 bases). Between the trimmed V and J ends, which lost 3 bases and 2 bases, there was a span of 12 bases. The CDR3 runs 14 residues. CDR1 SGHRS and CDR2 YFSETQ come from the germline V gene. This CDR3 reads CASSWPGATYEQYF. In nucleotides, the CDR3 is TGCGCCAGCAGCTGGCCAGGGGCCACCTACGAGCAGTACTTC.

The chain has TRBV25-1 and TRBJ2-4, with TRBD1 matching 7 bases. The J call may be in error: the DNA end matches TRBJ2-7 better. The CDR3 totals 12 residues. Looked up from germline, CDR1 is MGHDK and CDR2 is SYGVNS. DNA of the CDR3: TGTGCCAGCAGTGAAACAGGGGACGAGCAGTACTTC. Protein product: CASSETGDEQYF.

This clonotype was recorded many times. CDR3 in DNA: TGTGCCAGCAGCCCGGGGACTAGCGGGGTTGGGGATACGCAGTATTTT. Its translation is CASSPGTSGVGDTQYF. The rearrangement joins TRBV5-8 to TRBJ2-3, with 13 bases aligning to TRBD2. Losses at the gene ends were 4 bases for V and 6 bases for J; bases not matched to a gene: 8. From germline, CDR1 is SGHTS and CDR2 YDEGEE. This CDR3 has 16 amino acids.